A selection of T cell receptor beta chains follows, all from one sample in a study of T cells in Graves' hyperthyroidism and ophthalmopathy. TCRdb re-analysed the multiplex PCR reads in MiXCR, keeping a single row per CDR3 protein. The table lists around 540,000 distinct CDR3 sequences, around 46% of them singletons. Sequencing used peripheral blood or thyroid tissue (not recorded which). The receptors were sampled from a woman between 18 and 29 years old with Graves' hyperthyroidism. Both conserved end residues are part of each CDR3. Each record gives: clone size, D gene, J gene, V gene, CDR3 DNA, CDR3 protein. D genes are given only for firm matches. Clone size is not always given. Where it is, it says once, few, many or a class for expanded clones.

abundance: few
d_gene: TRBD1
j_gene: TRBJ2-7
v_gene: TRBV5-8
CDR3nt: TGTGCCAGCAGCACCGGACAGGGGGGCTACGAGCAGTACTTC
CDR3aa: CASSTGQGGYEQYF

abundance: NA
d_gene: NA
j_gene: TRBJ1-1
v_gene: TRBV14
CDR3nt: TGTGCCAGCAGCCAAGTGGGGCGAGATGAAGCTTTCTTT
CDR3aa: CASSQVGRDEAFF

abundance: NA
d_gene: TRBD2
j_gene: TRBJ2-2
v_gene: TRBV7-2
CDR3nt: TGTGCCAGCAGCCAGACCTTTAGCGGGCCGAACACCGGGGAGCTGTTTTTT
CDR3aa: CASSQTFSGPNTGELFF

abundance: NA
d_gene: NA
j_gene: TRBJ2-7
v_gene: TRBV2
CDR3nt: TGTGCCAGCAGTTTATCCCTTTGGGTCGAGCAGTACTTC
CDR3aa: CASSLSLWVEQYF

abundance: NA
d_gene: TRBD1
j_gene: TRBJ1-2
v_gene: TRBV20-1
CDR3nt: TGCAGTGCTAAGGAGGGGGCTACCTATGGCTACACCTTC
CDR3aa: CSAKEGATYGYTF

abundance: NA
d_gene: TRBD1
j_gene: TRBJ1-5
v_gene: TRBV7-3
CDR3nt: TGTGCCAGCAGTGACCGCAGGGGGGGGGCCCAGCATTTT
CDR3aa: CASSDRRGGAQHF

abundance: NA
d_gene: NA
j_gene: TRBJ2-2
v_gene: TRBV20-1
CDR3nt: TGCAGTGCTCCCCGCGGACCAGCCGGGGAGCTGTTTTTT
CDR3aa: CSAPRGPAGELFF

abundance: many
d_gene: NA
j_gene: TRBJ2-7
v_gene: TRBV14
CDR3nt: TGTGCCAGCAGCCAACATTACGAGCAGTACTTC
CDR3aa: CASSQHYEQYF

abundance: NA
d_gene: TRBD1
j_gene: TRBJ2-6
v_gene: TRBV7-3
CDR3nt: TGTGCCAGCAGCTCACAGGGGAGAGACTCTGGGGCCAACGTCCTGACTTTC
CDR3aa: CASSSQGRDSGANVLTF

abundance: NA
d_gene: TRBD1
j_gene: TRBJ1-3
v_gene: TRBV2
CDR3nt: TGTGCCAGCAGTACAGGGGCCCTCTCCTCTGGAAACACCATATATTTT
CDR3aa: CASSTGALSSGNTIYF

abundance: NA
d_gene: NA
j_gene: TRBJ2-5
v_gene: TRBV11-2
CDR3nt: TGTGCCAGCAGCTTAACAGTCTGGCGAGAGACCCAGTACTTC
CDR3aa: CASSLTVWRETQYF

abundance: few
d_gene: NA
j_gene: TRBJ1-1
v_gene: TRBV7-9
CDR3nt: TGTGCCAGCACCCTCGTGGTGGGTGAAGCTTTCTTT
CDR3aa: CASTLVVGEAFF

abundance: NA
d_gene: NA
j_gene: TRBJ2-7
v_gene: TRBV7-3
CDR3nt: TGTGCCAGCAGCCGGGGACTTTTCTACGAGCAGTACTTC
CDR3aa: CASSRGLFYEQYF

abundance: NA
d_gene: NA
j_gene: TRBJ2-2
v_gene: TRBV29-1
CDR3nt: TGCAGCGCCGCGAGGGGGCTGTTTTTT
CDR3aa: CSAARGLFF

abundance: few
d_gene: NA
j_gene: TRBJ2-7
v_gene: TRBV7-2
CDR3nt: TGTGCCAGCAGCTTAGCCCTGACCGACTACGAGCAGTACTTC
CDR3aa: CASSLALTDYEQYF

abundance: NA
d_gene: TRBD1
j_gene: TRBJ2-2
v_gene: TRBV24-1
CDR3nt: TGTGCCACCAGTGATCCGCAACTTGGACAGGGGAACACCGGGGAGCTGTTTTTT
CDR3aa: CATSDPQLGQGNTGELFF

abundance: many
d_gene: NA
j_gene: TRBJ1-5
v_gene: TRBV7-2
CDR3nt: TGTGCCAGCAGCTTATCGGGGTCCGATCAGCCCCAGCATTTT
CDR3aa: CASSLSGSDQPQHF

abundance: NA
d_gene: NA
j_gene: TRBJ2-6
v_gene: TRBV29-1
CDR3nt: TGCAGCGTTGAAGATCGGACGGGGGGCAGGGCAATCTCTGGGGCCAACGTCCTGACTTTC
CDR3aa: CSVEDRTGGRAISGANVLTF

abundance: NA
d_gene: NA
j_gene: TRBJ2-5
v_gene: TRBV5-1
CDR3nt: TGCGCCAGCAGCCCGGGGAGCCTTCAAGAGACCCAGTACTTC
CDR3aa: CASSPGSLQETQYF

abundance: few
d_gene: NA
j_gene: TRBJ2-5
v_gene: TRBV5-1
CDR3nt: TGCGCCAGCAGCTTGTTTGTCGAGGAAGAGACCCAGTACTTC
CDR3aa: CASSLFVEEETQYF

abundance: NA
d_gene: TRBD1
j_gene: TRBJ1-5
v_gene: TRBV2
CDR3nt: TGTGCCAGCAGTTCGGGGACAGGGGATAGCAATCAGCCCCAGCATTTT
CDR3aa: CASSSGTGDSNQPQHF

abundance: NA
d_gene: TRBD2
j_gene: TRBJ2-5
v_gene: TRBV7-9
CDR3nt: TGTGCCAGCAGCTTACGGAATGAAGCGGGAGCAAAGACCCAGTACTTC
CDR3aa: CASSLRNEAGAKTQYF

abundance: NA
d_gene: NA
j_gene: TRBJ2-7
v_gene: TRBV10-3
CDR3nt: TGTGCCAGCAGGGTTGGAACTTCCTACGAGCAGTACTTC
CDR3aa: CASRVGTSYEQYF

abundance: few
d_gene: NA
j_gene: TRBJ1-2
v_gene: TRBV7-9
CDR3nt: TGTGCCAGCAGCTTAGTGGCAGGGGTGTCCGGCTACACCTTC
CDR3aa: CASSLVAGVSGYTF

abundance: NA
d_gene: NA
j_gene: TRBJ1-1
v_gene: TRBV7-9
CDR3nt: TGTGCCAGCAGTTACTCGAACCGGGTGAACACTGAAGCTTTCTTT
CDR3aa: CASSYSNRVNTEAFF

abundance: NA
d_gene: NA
j_gene: TRBJ2-2
v_gene: TRBV2
CDR3nt: TGTGCCAGCAGTGCCGGTCTTGGCGCCGGGGAGCTGTTTTTT
CDR3aa: CASSAGLGAGELFF

abundance: many
d_gene: NA
j_gene: TRBJ1-2
v_gene: TRBV24-1
CDR3nt: TGTGCCACCAGTGATACTACAGGGAATGGCTACACCTTC
CDR3aa: CATSDTTGNGYTF

abundance: medium-sized
d_gene: NA
j_gene: TRBJ1-2
v_gene: TRBV24-1
CDR3nt: TGTGCCACCAGTGATACACAGAGCTATGGCTACACCTTC
CDR3aa: CATSDTQSYGYTF

abundance: NA
d_gene: NA
j_gene: TRBJ1-1
v_gene: TRBV4-2
CDR3nt: TGTGCCAGCAGCCAAGTGGGAGGGAACACTGAAGCTTTCTTT
CDR3aa: CASSQVGGNTEAFF

abundance: NA
d_gene: NA
j_gene: TRBJ1-2
v_gene: TRBV6-5
CDR3nt: TGTGCCAGCAGTAAGAGCGGTTTCGTTAACTATGGCTACACCTTC
CDR3aa: CASSKSGFVNYGYTF

abundance: NA
d_gene: NA
j_gene: TRBJ2-5
v_gene: TRBV20-1
CDR3nt: TGCAGTGCTAGGGGGACAGCGGGTCAAGAGACCCAGTACTTC
CDR3aa: CSARGTAGQETQYF

abundance: few
d_gene: NA
j_gene: TRBJ1-1
v_gene: TRBV12-3/TRBV12-4
CDR3nt: TGTGCCAGCAGTTTCAGAGGCCTAGTGAACACTGAAGCTTTCTTT
CDR3aa: CASSFRGLVNTEAFF

abundance: many
d_gene: NA
j_gene: TRBJ1-2
v_gene: TRBV29-1
CDR3nt: TGCAGCGTTGTCGGTCAGGGGAACTATGGCTACACCTTC
CDR3aa: CSVVGQGNYGYTF

abundance: many
d_gene: NA
j_gene: TRBJ1-2
v_gene: TRBV9
CDR3nt: TGTGCCAGCAGCACGCAGGGGACACCCTATGGCTACACCTTC
CDR3aa: CASSTQGTPYGYTF

abundance: NA
d_gene: TRBD2
j_gene: TRBJ2-7
v_gene: TRBV11-2
CDR3nt: TGTGCCAGCAGCTTAGACGGACTAGCGTACGAGCAGTACTTC
CDR3aa: CASSLDGLAYEQYF

abundance: NA
d_gene: NA
j_gene: TRBJ1-5
v_gene: TRBV20-1
CDR3nt: TGCAGTGCTAGTCCCATTGGCCAGCCCCAGCATTTT
CDR3aa: CSASPIGQPQHF

abundance: many
d_gene: NA
j_gene: TRBJ1-1
v_gene: TRBV9
CDR3nt: TGTGCCAGCAGCGGTTCAGGGCGGATGACTGAAGCTTTCTTT
CDR3aa: CASSGSGRMTEAFF

abundance: NA
d_gene: NA
j_gene: TRBJ2-2
v_gene: TRBV2
CDR3nt: TGTGCCAGCAGTGTGGAGACAGTGATGGCCGGGGAGCTGTTTTTT
CDR3aa: CASSVETVMAGELFF

abundance: few
d_gene: NA
j_gene: TRBJ2-5
v_gene: TRBV2
CDR3nt: TGTGCCAGCATGGGGCGGGATAAGCATGAGACCCAGTACTTC
CDR3aa: CASMGRDKHETQYF

abundance: many
d_gene: TRBD1
j_gene: TRBJ2-7
v_gene: TRBV10-2
CDR3nt: TGCGCCAGCAGCGGGACAGGGGCCGAGCAGTACTTC
CDR3aa: CASSGTGAEQYF

abundance: many
d_gene: NA
j_gene: TRBJ2-2
v_gene: TRBV29-1
CDR3nt: TGCAGCGTTGAGAGCGGAACGAACACCGGGGAGCTGTTTTTT
CDR3aa: CSVESGTNTGELFF

abundance: NA
d_gene: NA
j_gene: TRBJ2-2
v_gene: TRBV10-3
CDR3nt: TGTGCCATCACCTCGATGGCGGGGGCTGGCGGGGAGCTGTTTTTT
CDR3aa: CAITSMAGAGGELFF